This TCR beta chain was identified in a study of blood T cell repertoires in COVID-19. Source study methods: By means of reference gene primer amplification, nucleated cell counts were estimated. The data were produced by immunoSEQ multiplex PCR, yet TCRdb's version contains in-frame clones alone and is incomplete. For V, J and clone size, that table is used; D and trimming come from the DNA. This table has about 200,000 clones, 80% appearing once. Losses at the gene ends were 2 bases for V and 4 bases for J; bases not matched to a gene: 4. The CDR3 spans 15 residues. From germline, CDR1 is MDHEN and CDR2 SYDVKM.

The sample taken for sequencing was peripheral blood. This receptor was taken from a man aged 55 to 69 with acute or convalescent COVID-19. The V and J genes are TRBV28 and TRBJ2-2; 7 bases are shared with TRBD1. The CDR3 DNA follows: TGTGCCAGCAGTTTAGACAGGGTTGCCACCGGGGAGCTGTTTTTT. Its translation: CASSLDRVATGELFF.